This TCR beta chain originates from a study of regulatory T cells in long-lasting Graves disease. The authors built TCR beta libraries using iRepertoire HTBI primers and Arm-PCR of CDR3 regions. TCRdb independently ran MiXCR on the multiplex PCR reads; one entry per CDR3 protein. The sample lists 390,000 or so distinct CDR3 sequences; less than 30% were seen once. Findings and limits, study-wide: Relative to new patients (under 1,000), persistent patients exhibited greater sharing of public clonotypes (approximately 2,800).

This clonotype has at least ten counts. Its antigen is unidentified. As to time point: persistent/refractory GD, antithyroid drugs over 5 years with positive TRAb. RNA from PBMCs was the source of the TCR library. The sample in question was peripheral blood mononuclear cells (PBMCs), obtained when the disease was refractory, from a patient treated with antithyroid drugs. The receptor's source is a woman between 40 and 55 years old with Graves disease.

The CDR3 sequence is CASRRWTENQPQHF. DNA of the CDR3: TGTGCCAGCCGACGCTGGACAGAAAATCAGCCCCAGCATTTT. The chain links TRBV2 to TRBJ1-5; possibly TRBD1 for D (6 bases). The germline V gene has CDR1 SNHLY and CDR2 FYNNEI. The CDR3 consists of 14 residues. V lost 8 bases, J lost 4 bases, and 15 bases lay in between. Full variable domain (missing parts from reference TRBV2 and TRBJ1-5): EPEVTQTPSHQVTQMGQEVILRCVPISNHLYFYWYRQILGQKVEFLVSFYNNEISEKSEIFDDQFSVERPDGSNFTLKIRSTKLEDSAMYFCASRRWTENQPQHFGDGTRLSIL.